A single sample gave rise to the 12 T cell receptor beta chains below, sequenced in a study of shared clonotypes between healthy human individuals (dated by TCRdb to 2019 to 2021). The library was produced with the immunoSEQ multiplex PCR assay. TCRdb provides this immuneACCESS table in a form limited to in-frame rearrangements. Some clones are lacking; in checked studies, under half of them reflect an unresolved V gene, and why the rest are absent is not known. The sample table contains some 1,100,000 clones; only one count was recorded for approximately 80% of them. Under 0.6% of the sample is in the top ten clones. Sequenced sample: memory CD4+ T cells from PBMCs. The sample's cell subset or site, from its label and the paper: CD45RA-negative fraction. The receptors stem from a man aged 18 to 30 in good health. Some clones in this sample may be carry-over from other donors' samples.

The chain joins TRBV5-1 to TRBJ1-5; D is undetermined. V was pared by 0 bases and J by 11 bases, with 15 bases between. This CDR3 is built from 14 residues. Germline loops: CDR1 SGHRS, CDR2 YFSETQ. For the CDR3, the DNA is TGCGCCAGCAGCTTGGATCCGGAAAAAAGATCCCAGCATTTT. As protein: CASSLDPEKRSQHF.

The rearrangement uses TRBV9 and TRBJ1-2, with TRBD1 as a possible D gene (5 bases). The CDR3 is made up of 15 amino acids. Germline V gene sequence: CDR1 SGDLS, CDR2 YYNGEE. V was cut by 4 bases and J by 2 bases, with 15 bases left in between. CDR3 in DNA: TGTGCCAGCAGCAACCGACAGTATGCCAACTATGGCTACACCTTC. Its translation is CASSNRQYANYGYTF. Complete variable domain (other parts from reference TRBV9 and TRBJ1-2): DSGVTQTPKHLITATGQRVTLRCSPRSGDLSVYWYQQSLDQGLQFLIQYYNGEERAKGNILERFSAQQFPDLHSELNLSSLELGDSALYFCASSNRQYANYGYTFGSGTRLTVV.

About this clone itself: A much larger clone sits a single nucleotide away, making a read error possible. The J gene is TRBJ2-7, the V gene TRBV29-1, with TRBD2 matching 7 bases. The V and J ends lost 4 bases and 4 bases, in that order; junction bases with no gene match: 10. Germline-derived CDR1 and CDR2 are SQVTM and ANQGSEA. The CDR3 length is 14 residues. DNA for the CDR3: TGCAGCGTTGCTTGGGGGGGGGTCTGGTACGAGCAGTACTTC. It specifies CSVAWGGVWYEQYF.

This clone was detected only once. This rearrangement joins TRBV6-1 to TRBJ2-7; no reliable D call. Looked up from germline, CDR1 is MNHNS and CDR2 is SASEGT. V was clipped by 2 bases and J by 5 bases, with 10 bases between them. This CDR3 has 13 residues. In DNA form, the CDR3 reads TGTGCCAGCAGTGAACAGGTGAAGAACGAGCAGTACTTC. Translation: CASSEQVKNEQYF.

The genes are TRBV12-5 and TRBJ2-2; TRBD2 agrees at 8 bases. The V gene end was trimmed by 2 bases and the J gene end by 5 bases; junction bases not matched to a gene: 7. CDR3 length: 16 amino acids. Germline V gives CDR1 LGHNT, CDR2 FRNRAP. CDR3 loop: CASGLIFGRETGELFF. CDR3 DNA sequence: TGTGCTAGTGGTTTGATCTTCGGGAGGGAGACCGGGGAGCTGTTTTTT.

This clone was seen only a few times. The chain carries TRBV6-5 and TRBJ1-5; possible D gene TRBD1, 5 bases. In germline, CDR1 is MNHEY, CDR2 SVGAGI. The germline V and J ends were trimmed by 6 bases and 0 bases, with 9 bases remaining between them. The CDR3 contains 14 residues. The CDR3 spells CASRRDGSNQPQHF. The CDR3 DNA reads TGTGCCAGCAGACGGGACGGTAGCAATCAGCCCCAGCATTTT.

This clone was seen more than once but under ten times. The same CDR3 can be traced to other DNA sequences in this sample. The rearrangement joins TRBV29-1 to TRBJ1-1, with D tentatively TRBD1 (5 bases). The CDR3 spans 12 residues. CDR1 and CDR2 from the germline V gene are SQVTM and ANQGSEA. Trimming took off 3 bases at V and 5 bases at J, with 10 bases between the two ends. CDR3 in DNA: TGCAGCGTTGACAGGGATGGTACTGAAGCTTTCTTT. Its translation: CSVDRDGTEAFF.

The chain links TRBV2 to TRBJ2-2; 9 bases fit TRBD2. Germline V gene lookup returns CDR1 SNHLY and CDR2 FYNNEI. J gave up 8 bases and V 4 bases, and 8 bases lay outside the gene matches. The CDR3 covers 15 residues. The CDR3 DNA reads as TGTGCCAGCAGTGTCGATAGCGGGAGTACTGGGGAGCTGTTTTTT. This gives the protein CASSVDSGSTGELFF.

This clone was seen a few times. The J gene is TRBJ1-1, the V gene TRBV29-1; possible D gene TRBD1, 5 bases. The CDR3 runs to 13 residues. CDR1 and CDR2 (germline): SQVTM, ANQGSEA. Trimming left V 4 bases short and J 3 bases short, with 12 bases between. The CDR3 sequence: CSVVRVGDTEAFF. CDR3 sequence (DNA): TGCAGCGTTGTCAGGGTAGGGGACACTGAAGCTTTCTTT.

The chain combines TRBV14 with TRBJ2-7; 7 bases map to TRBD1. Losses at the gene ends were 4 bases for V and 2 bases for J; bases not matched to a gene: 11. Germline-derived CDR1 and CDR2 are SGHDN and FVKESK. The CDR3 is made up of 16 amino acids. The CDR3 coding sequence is TGTGCCAGCAGCCTATTGACCGGGACAGCCACCTACGAGCAGTACTTC. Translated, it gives CASSLLTGTATYEQYF.

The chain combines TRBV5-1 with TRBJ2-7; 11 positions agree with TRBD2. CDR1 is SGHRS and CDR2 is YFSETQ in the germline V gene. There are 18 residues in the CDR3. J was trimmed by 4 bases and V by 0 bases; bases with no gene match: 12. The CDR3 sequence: CASSLVASGRTTPYEQYF. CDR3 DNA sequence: TGCGCCAGCAGCTTGGTGGCTAGCGGGAGGACCACTCCTTACGAGCAGTACTTC.

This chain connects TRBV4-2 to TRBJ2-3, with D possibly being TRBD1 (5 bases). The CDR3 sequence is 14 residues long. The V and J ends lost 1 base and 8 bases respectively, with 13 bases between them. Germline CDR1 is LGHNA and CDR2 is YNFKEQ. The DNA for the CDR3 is TGTGCCAGCAGCCAAGTAGGGGCGGTTGGTACGCAGTATTTT. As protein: CASSQVGAVGTQYF.